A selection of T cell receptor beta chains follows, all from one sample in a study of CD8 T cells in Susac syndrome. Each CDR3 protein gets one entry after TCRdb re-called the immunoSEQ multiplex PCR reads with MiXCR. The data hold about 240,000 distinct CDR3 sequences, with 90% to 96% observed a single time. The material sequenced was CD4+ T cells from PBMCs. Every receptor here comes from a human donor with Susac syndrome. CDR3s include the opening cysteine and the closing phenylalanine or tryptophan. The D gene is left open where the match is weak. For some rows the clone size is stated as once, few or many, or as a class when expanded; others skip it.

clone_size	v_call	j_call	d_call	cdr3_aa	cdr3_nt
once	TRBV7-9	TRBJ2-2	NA	CASSPPPGVGELFF	TGTGCCAGCAGCCCCCCTCCGGGAGTCGGGGAGCTGTTTTTT
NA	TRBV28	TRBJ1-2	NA	CASSLTGYGYGYTF	TGTGCCAGCAGTTTAACCGGGTATGGGTATGGCTACACCTTC
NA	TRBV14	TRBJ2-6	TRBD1	CASSPRDRGTGANVLTF	TGTGCCAGCAGCCCACGGGACAGGGGGACTGGGGCCAACGTCCTGACTTTC
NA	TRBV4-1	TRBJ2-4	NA	CASSQLGGAKNIQYF	TGCGCCAGCAGCCAACTGGGGGGAGCCAAAAACATTCAGTACTTC
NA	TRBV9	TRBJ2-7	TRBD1	CASSVETGHEQYF	TGTGCCAGCAGCGTAGAGACAGGGCACGAGCAGTACTTC
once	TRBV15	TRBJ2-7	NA	CATSRGQFSYEQYF	TGTGCCACCAGCAGAGGACAGTTCTCCTACGAGCAGTACTTC
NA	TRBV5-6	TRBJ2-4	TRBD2	CASNLGSGRRGNIQYF	TGTGCCAGCAACCTTGGTAGCGGGAGAAGGGGAAACATTCAGTACTTC
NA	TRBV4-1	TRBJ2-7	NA	CASSQDAGDGDLTYEQYF	TGCGCCAGCAGCCAAGATGCAGGGGACGGGGACCTAACCTACGAGCAGTACTTC
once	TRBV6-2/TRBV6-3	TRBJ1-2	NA	CASRSTGSYGYTF	TGTGCCAGCAGGTCCACAGGGTCCTATGGCTACACCTTC
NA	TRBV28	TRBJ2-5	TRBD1	CASSKRRGTGEETQYF	TGTGCCAGCAGTAAACGCCGCGGGACAGGGGAAGAGACCCAGTACTTC
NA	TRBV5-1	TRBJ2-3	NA	CASTWVGSTADTQYF	TGCGCCAGCACTTGGGTGGGATCCACCGCAGATACGCAGTATTTT
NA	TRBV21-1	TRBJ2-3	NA	CASSPSTDSTSGTRRDTQYF	TGTGCCAGCAGCCCATCAACGGATTCGACTAGCGGGACGAGGCGGGATACGCAGTATTTT
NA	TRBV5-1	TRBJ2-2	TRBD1	CASSLPPTGTDTGELFF	TGCGCCAGCAGCTTGCCCCCTACAGGGACAGACACCGGGGAGCTGTTTTTT
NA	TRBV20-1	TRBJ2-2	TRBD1	CSARQGANTGELFF	TGCAGTGCCAGACAGGGGGCGAACACCGGGGAGCTGTTTTTT
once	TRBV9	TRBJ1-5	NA	CASSAGGAVGQPQHF	TGTGCCAGCAGCGCCGGGGGGGCGGTCGGGCAGCCCCAGCATTTT
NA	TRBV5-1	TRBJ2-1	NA	CASTGPGTSSYNEQFF	TGCGCCAGCACCGGCCCGGGCACAAGCTCCTACAATGAGCAGTTCTTC
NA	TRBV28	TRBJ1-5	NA	CASSGTQPQHF	TGTGCCAGCAGCGGAACTCAGCCCCAGCATTTT
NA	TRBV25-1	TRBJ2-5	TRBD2	CASSLAGEETRYF	TGTGCCAGCAGCCTAGCGGGAGAAGAGACCCGGTACTTC
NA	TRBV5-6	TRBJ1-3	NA	CASSFQPGNTIYF	TGTGCCAGCAGCTTCCAACCTGGAAACACCATATATTTT
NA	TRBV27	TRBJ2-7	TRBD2	CASSFASSGRDEQYF	TGTGCCAGCAGTTTTGCGTCGAGCGGGAGGGACGAGCAGTACTTC
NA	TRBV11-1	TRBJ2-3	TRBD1	CASSRTGEGTDTQYF	TGTGCCAGCAGCCGGACAGGGGAGGGCACAGATACGCAGTATTTT
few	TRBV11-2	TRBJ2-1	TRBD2	CASSSRLAGAYNEQFF	TGTGCCAGCAGCTCCAGACTAGCGGGAGCTTACAATGAGCAGTTCTTC
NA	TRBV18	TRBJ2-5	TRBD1	CASSPNQQGAQETQYF	TGTGCCAGCTCACCGAACCAACAGGGGGCCCAAGAGACCCAGTACTTC
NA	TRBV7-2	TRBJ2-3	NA	CASSSASGFSTDTQYF	TGTGCCAGCAGCTCCGCATCGGGCTTTAGCACAGATACGCAGTATTTT
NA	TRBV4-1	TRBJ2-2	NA	CASSQDRLSGELFF	TGCGCCAGCAGCCAAGATAGGCTATCCGGGGAGCTGTTTTTT
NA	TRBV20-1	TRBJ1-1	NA	CSARVIRATEAFF	TGCAGTGCTAGAGTCATTAGGGCCACTGAAGCTTTCTTT
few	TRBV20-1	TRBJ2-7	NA	CSARKTGDEQYF	TGCAGTGCTAGGAAGACGGGGGACGAGCAGTACTTC